This T cell receptor beta chain was observed in a study of T cell changes during pregnancy in multiple sclerosis. Profiling relied on immunoSEQ multiplex PCR, and the TCRdb table lists in-frame clones only, not all of them. The sample contains around 57,000 clones, 85% to 90% of which appear only once. CDR1 and CDR2 from the germline V gene are SGHNT and YYREEE (reference sequence). The CDR3 has 17 amino acids. V was clipped by 1 base and J by 0 bases, with 14 bases between them. This sequence originates from a female donor in good health, enrolled as a control in a pregnancy study. The sequences come from peripheral blood, collected in the first trimester of pregnancy. The V gene is TRBV5-4, the J gene TRBJ1-3; no clear D gene. The CDR3 bases are TGTGCCAGCAGCTTGTCGGTGGGCGCTAACTCTGGAAACACCATATATTTT. This translates into CASSLSVGANSGNTIYF. Drawing the rest from reference TRBV5-4 and TRBJ1-3, the complete variable domain is ETGVTQSPTHLIKTRGQQVTLRCSSQSGHNTVSWYQQALGQGPQFIFQYYREEENGRGNFPPRFSGLQFPNYSSELNVNALELDDSALYLCASSLSVGANSGNTIYFGEGSWLTVV.